Reported below is one T cell receptor beta chain. TCR beta CDR3 region amplification was performed from RNA transcripts. The HTBI primer set was used in a first-round RT-PCR of the TCR CDR3. A single record per CDR3 protein comes from TCRdb applying MiXCR to the multiplex PCR reads. This repertoire shows hundreds of thousands of distinct CDR3 sequences, just under 20% found once; its top ten account for over 45%. Germline-derived CDR1 and CDR2 are DFQATT and SNEGSKA (reference sequence). This CDR3 contains 14 residues. V was cut by 0 bases and J by 4 bases, with 13 bases left in between. This sample stems from a study of T cells in Graves' hyperthyroidism and ophthalmopathy. Clinical symptoms, serum thyroxine and TRAb, thyroid ultrasound and orbital computed tomography were used for the diagnoses.

The receptor was isolated from a man aged 40-55 years with Graves' ophthalmopathy. The gene calls are TRBV20-1 and TRBJ2-7, with D possibly TRBD1 on 6 matching bases. Sequencing was done on a sample of blood. The CDR3 nucleotides are TGCAGTGCTAGAGAAGGGGGATACGTTTACGAGCAGTACTTC. Translating it yields CSAREGGYVYEQYF.